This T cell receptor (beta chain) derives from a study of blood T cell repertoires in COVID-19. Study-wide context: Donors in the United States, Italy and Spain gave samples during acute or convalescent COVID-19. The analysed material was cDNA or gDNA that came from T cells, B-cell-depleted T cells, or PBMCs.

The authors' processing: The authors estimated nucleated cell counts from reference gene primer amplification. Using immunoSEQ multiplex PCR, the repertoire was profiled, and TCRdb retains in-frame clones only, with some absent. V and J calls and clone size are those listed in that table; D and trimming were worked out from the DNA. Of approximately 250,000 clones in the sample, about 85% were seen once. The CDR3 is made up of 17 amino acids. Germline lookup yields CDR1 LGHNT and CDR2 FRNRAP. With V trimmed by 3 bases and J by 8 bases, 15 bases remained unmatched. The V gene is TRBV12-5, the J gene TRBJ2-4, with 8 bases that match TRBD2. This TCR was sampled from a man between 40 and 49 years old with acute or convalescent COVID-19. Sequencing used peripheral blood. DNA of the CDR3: TGTGCTAGTGGTTTCCCCCGGGGAGGCGGGGGGTTATACATTCAGTACTTC. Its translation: CASGFPRGGGGLYIQYF.